The 13 T cell receptor beta chains below come from one sample, sequenced in a study of sequential checkpoint blockade in melanoma. Specified treatment: randomized to nivolumab then ipilimumab (arm A) or the reverse (arm B). Produced via immunoSEQ multiplex PCR; TCRdb's table is partial and in-frame only. The sample records some 32,000 clones, more than 70% being singletons. The source was CD8+ T cells sorted from blood (inferred from file names), collected from a patient given nivolumab and ipilimumab in sequence. The source of these receptors is a human donor with melanoma.

The chain has TRBV6-6 and TRBJ1-5, with D possibly matching TRBD1 (5 bases). This CDR3 region has 14 residues. The V end lost 7 bases, the J end lost 4 bases, and 14 bases lay between the germline ends. Germline values: CDR1 MNHNY, CDR2 SVGAGI (reference sequence). CDR3 sequence: CASTFAGGNQPQHF. Here the CDR3 DNA reads TGTGCCAGCACGTTCGCTGGGGGGAATCAGCCCCAGCATTTT.

This chain uses TRBV9 with TRBJ1-2; 7 nucleotides line up with TRBD1. This CDR3 is built from 16 residues. CDR1 SGDLS and CDR2 YYNGEE come from the germline V gene. V shed 4 bases, J shed 5 bases, and the junction held 14 bases outside the gene matches. The CDR3 protein is CASSNSGGQTHYGYTF. CDR3 DNA: TGTGCCAGCAGCAACTCTGGGGGACAGACTCATTATGGCTACACCTTC.

The chain uses TRBV28 and TRBJ2-5, with D possibly matching TRBD2 (5 bases). The DNA end favors TRBJ2-7, so the J call may be wrong. The CDR3 covers 13 residues. Looked up from germline, CDR1 is MDHEN and CDR2 is SYDVKM. In DNA, the CDR3 is TGTGCCAGCAGTTTACGACGGGACTACGAGCAGTACTTC. It encodes CASSLRRDYEQYF.

The genes are TRBV7-7 and TRBJ2-2; 8 positions match TRBD2. Germline V gene data show CDR1 as SSHAT and CDR2 as FNYEAQ (reference sequence). This CDR3 contains 16 residues. J lost 6 bases, V lost 5 bases, and 11 bases had no gene match. The CDR3: CASSPRLSGRSGELFF. Here the CDR3 DNA reads TGTGCCAGCAGCCCCCGTTTAAGCGGGAGATCCGGGGAGCTGTTTTTT.

The chain has TRBV18 and TRBJ2-5, with TRBD1 identical over 12 bases. Per germline, CDR1 KGHSH and CDR2 LQKENI. CDR3 size: 16 residues. The ends lost 1 base at V and 5 bases at J; junction bases unmatched: 5. This CDR3 is CASSPLGQGAAETQYF. In nucleotides, the CDR3 is TGTGCCAGCTCACCACTGGGACAGGGGGCGGCCGAGACCCAGTACTTC.

V is TRBV6-1 and J is TRBJ1-5, with unresolved D. With 4 bases removed from V and 0 bases from J, the gap between germline ends came to 7 bases. The CDR3 extends over 14 amino acids. Germline V gives CDR1 MNHNS, CDR2 SASEGT. CDR3: CASSGRDSNQPQHF. CDR3 DNA: TGTGCCAGCAGTGGACGGGATAGCAATCAGCCCCAGCATTTT.

The chain has TRBV7-8 and TRBJ2-5; a possible D gene is TRBD2 (5 bases). The better agreement between TRBJ2-7 and the DNA end casts doubt on the J call. The CDR3 is 15 amino acids. Germline assignment: CDR1 SGHVS and CDR2 FQNEAQ. CDR3 loop: CASSRLAGIDNEQYF. CDR3 nucleotides: TGTGCCAGCAGTCGTTTAGCCGGGATCGACAACGAGCAGTACTTC.

J is TRBJ1-2 and V is TRBV28; 9 bases map to TRBD1. Losses at the gene ends were 6 bases for V and 4 bases for J; bases not matched to a gene: 6. Germline V gene data show CDR1 as MDHEN and CDR2 as SYDVKM. This CDR3 region has 14 residues. The CDR3 DNA is TGTGCCAGCAGCTCCACAGGGGGCAGCTATGGCTACACCTTC. As protein: CASSSTGGSYGYTF.

The chain joins TRBV27 to TRBJ1-1; D is unresolved. Germline V gene lookup returns CDR1 MNHEY and CDR2 SMNVEV (reference sequence). The CDR3 covers 14 residues. V was shortened by 5 bases and J by 2 bases, with 12 bases between the two germline ends. This CDR3 is CASSPLGGNTEAFF. The CDR3, as DNA: TGTGCCAGCAGTCCTCTCGGCGGAAACACTGAAGCTTTCTTT.

The CDR3 spells CASSHALGQSESPLHF. The CDR3 region has the DNA TGCGCCAGCAGCCATGCTTTGGGACAGTCCGAATCACCCCTCCACTTT. The chain couples TRBV4-3 to TRBJ1-6; TRBD1 agrees at 7 bases. The V gene's germline CDR1 is LGHNA and CDR2 YSLEER. V was pared by 3 bases and J by 10 bases, with 12 bases of the junction left unmatched. CDR3 size: 16 residues.

J is TRBJ2-5 and V is TRBV13, with D unclear. The J call is uncertain, as TRBJ2-7 better fits the DNA end. This CDR3 comprises 15 residues. Germline V gene sequence: CDR1 PRHDT, CDR2 FYEKMQ (reference sequence). The CDR3 DNA reads as TGTGCCAGCAGCTTAGGCCCTCGGTACTCCTACGAGCAGTACTTC. Residues: CASSLGPRYSYEQYF.

This sequence joins TRBV6-5 and TRBJ2-7; D might be TRBD1 (7 bases). The V end lost 2 bases, the J end lost 1 base, and 15 bases lay between the germline ends. Per germline, CDR1 MNHEY and CDR2 SVGAGI. The CDR3 is made up of 16 amino acids. CDR3 in amino acids: CASSYDRDSFSYEQYF. CDR3 in DNA: TGTGCCAGCAGTTACGACAGGGACTCCTTTTCCTACGAGCAGTACTTC.

The genes are TRBV5-8 and TRBJ1-1; D not certain. CDR1 SGHTS and CDR2 YDEGEE come from the germline V gene. The germline V and J ends were trimmed by 1 base and 7 bases, with 14 bases remaining between them. The CDR3 has 14 amino acids. For the CDR3, the DNA is TGTGCCAGCAGCTTGAAAGGAGGCCTGGATGAAGCTTTCTTT. Its protein is CASSLKGGLDEAFF.